Each of the 24 T cell receptor beta chains below was sequenced from the same sample in a study of CDR3 diversity in severe acne. TCRdb reprocessed the PCR reads via MiXCR and lists one record per CDR3 protein. The repertoire has some 84,000 distinct CDR3 sequences, around 50% of them found once; the top ten carry 9.5% to 13%. The specimen sequenced was blood. These receptors came from a male donor in good health, serving as a control.

V gene TRBV5-1 combines with J gene TRBJ1-1; TRBD1 matches at 12 bases. The CDR3 is made up of 17 amino acids. Germline-derived CDR1 and CDR2 are SGHRS and YFSETQ. V was clipped by 0 bases and J by 2 bases; unmatched bases: 5. Here the CDR3 reads CASSLGPGTGGNTEAFF. Written as DNA, the CDR3 is TGCGCCAGCAGCTTGGGTCCCGGGACAGGGGGCAACACTGAAGCTTTCTTT.

The chain uses TRBV12-3 or TRBV12-4 and TRBJ2-1; 8 bases fit TRBD1. CDR3 length: 11 residues. With 5 bases clipped from V and 14 bases from J, the junction kept 5 bases outside the gene matches. CDR3 protein: CASSQGQEKFF. The CDR3 DNA is TGTGCCAGCAGTCAGGGACAGGAAAAGTTCTTC.

This clonotype was recorded at least ten times. The gene calls are TRBV2 and TRBJ1-4, with D hard to call. Germline CDR1 and CDR2: SNHLY and FYNNEI. The CDR3 runs 14 residues. The V end lost 3 bases, the J end lost 5 bases, and 10 bases lay between the germline ends. The CDR3 DNA follows: TGTGCCAGCAGTGATGGTCAGGCAAATGAAAAACTGTTTTTT. It specifies CASSDGQANEKLFF.

This clonotype was recorded at least ten times. This sequence joins TRBV5-1 and TRBJ2-1, with 16 bases that match TRBD2. Germline trimming cut 4 bases from V and 7 bases from J; bases unmatched to any gene: 5. Germline assignment: CDR1 SGHRS and CDR2 YFSETQ. The CDR3 has 16 residues. This chain's CDR3 is CASSPGLAGGFNEQFF. The CDR3 DNA is TGCGCCAGCAGCCCGGGACTAGCGGGGGGGTTTAATGAGCAGTTCTTC.

J is TRBJ2-5 and V is TRBV7-2; no firm D call. Germline CDR1 and CDR2: SGHTA and FQGNSA. The V end was cut by 4 bases, the J end by 3 bases, with 15 bases between. The CDR3 spans 15 residues. This CDR3 is CASSSYGWPEETQYF. CDR3 nucleotides: TGTGCCAGCAGCTCATATGGGTGGCCAGAAGAGACCCAGTACTTC.

The chain is built from TRBV28 and TRBJ2-5; TRBD2 might be the D (6 bases). CDR1 MDHEN and CDR2 SYDVKM come from the germline V gene. This CDR3 is built from 14 residues. The V end was cut by 7 bases, the J end by 5 bases, with 17 bases between. CDR3 residues: CASTKLGGGETQYF. The CDR3, as DNA: TGTGCCAGCACCAAATTAGGAGGAGGGGAGACCCAGTACTTC.

This chain joins TRBV5-5 and TRBJ1-1; no clear D gene. Looked up from germline, CDR1 is SGHKS and CDR2 is YYEKEE (reference sequence). Trimming took 3 bases from V and 1 from J, leaving 10 bases between them. This CDR3 spans 14 amino acids. In nucleotides, the CDR3 is TGTGCCAGCAGCTCACCTATGAGGAACACTGAAGCTTTCTTT. It translates to CASSSPMRNTEAFF. The full variable domain, rest sourced from reference TRBV5-5 and TRBJ1-1, is DAGVTQSPTHLIKTRGQQVTLRCSPISGHKSVSWYQQVLGQGPQFIFQYYEKEERGRGNFPDRFSARQFPNYSSELNVNALLLGDSALYLCASSSPMRNTEAFFGQGTRLTVV.

The chain carries TRBV4-1 and TRBJ2-7, with 10 bases matching TRBD2. The germline gives CDR1 MGHRA, CDR2 YSYEKL. The CDR3 has 13 amino acids. J gave up 6 bases and V 4 bases, and 3 bases lay outside the gene matches. The CDR3 loop reads CASSLLAGSEQYF. The DNA for the CDR3 is TGCGCCAGCAGCCTACTAGCGGGATCCGAGCAGTACTTC.

The CDR3 nucleotides read TGTGCCAGCAGCCAAGAGGCAGGGGGCTACACTGAAGCTTTCTTT. This translates into CASSQEAGGYTEAFF. J is TRBJ1-1 and V is TRBV7-9; 8 bases are shared with TRBD1. There are 15 residues in the CDR3. Per the germline V gene, CDR1 is SEHNR and CDR2 is FQNEAQ (reference sequence). Germline trimming cut 5 bases from V and 3 bases from J; bases unmatched to any gene: 8.

V gene TRBV24-1 combines with J gene TRBJ2-5; the D is unclear. Deletions cut 8 bases from V and 5 bases from J, with 14 bases between. CDR3 size: 13 residues. Looked up from germline, CDR1 is KGHDR and CDR2 is SFDVKD. CDR3 sequence reads: CATTSGAGETQYF. The CDR3 coding sequence is TGTGCCACCACCTCAGGAGCCGGGGAGACCCAGTACTTC.

V gene TRBV10-2 combines with J gene TRBJ1-5, with D uncertain. The germline V gene encodes CDR1 WSHSY and CDR2 SAAADI. V lost 0 bases and J 3 bases, leaving 6 bases between the germline ends. The CDR3 contains 14 residues. The CDR3 sequence: CASSESGSNQPQHF. In DNA, the CDR3 is TGCGCCAGCAGTGAGTCAGGGTCCAATCAGCCCCAGCATTTT.

This clonotype was seen repeatedly, ten times or more. This sequence joins TRBV19 and TRBJ2-7, with 13 bases identical to TRBD2. Trimming at V came to 6 bases and at J to 0 bases, leaving 2 bases not matched to a gene. The germline V gene has CDR1 LNHDA and CDR2 SQIVND (reference sequence). CDR3 length: 15 residues. CDR3 in DNA: TGTGCCAGTAGCGGACTAGCGGGGGACTCCTACGAGCAGTACTTC. Encoded protein: CASSGLAGDSYEQYF.

The gene calls are TRBV12-3 or TRBV12-4 and TRBJ1-6; 8 bases match TRBD1. V shed 6 bases, J shed 13 bases, and the junction held 11 bases outside the gene matches. This CDR3 contains 14 residues. For the CDR3, the DNA is TGTGCCAGCAGCAGGACAGGGCGCAATCAGCCCCTCCACTTT. Translating it yields CASSRTGRNQPLHF.

This clonotype appeared many times. The gene calls are TRBV14 and TRBJ2-7; perhaps TRBD1 as D (6 bases). V lost 4 bases, J lost 1 base, and 11 bases lay in between. The CDR3 is 14 amino acids. Germline CDR1 SGHDN, CDR2 FVKESK. For the CDR3, the DNA is TGTGCCAGCAGCCGGCGACAGGCTTCCTACGAGCAGTACTTC. This gives the protein CASSRRQASYEQYF.

The chain joins TRBV6-1 to TRBJ2-7; D may be TRBD2 (6 bases). The germline CDR1 and CDR2 sequences are MNHNS and SASEGT. Trimming removed 5 bases from V and 3 bases from J, with 11 bases in between. The length of the CDR3 is 13 residues. The CDR3 sequence is CASSHPGLYEQYF. CDR3 in DNA: TGTGCCAGCAGTCATCCGGGACTCTACGAGCAGTACTTC.

This sequence joins TRBV29-1 and TRBJ2-7, with D maybe TRBD1 (6 bases). The V gene lost 6 bases and the J gene lost 6 bases, with 15 bases spanning the gap. The CDR3 contains 12 residues. The V gene's germline CDR1 is SQVTM and CDR2 ANQGSEA. The CDR3: CSVGAGEGEQYF. Here the CDR3 DNA reads TGCAGCGTGGGGGCAGGCGAGGGCGAGCAGTACTTC.

Ten or more counts support this clonotype. The chain is built from TRBV6-5 and TRBJ1-3, with unresolved D. The V gene lost 4 bases and the J gene lost 0 bases, with 7 bases spanning the gap. CDR3 length: 14 residues. CDR1 and CDR2 from the germline V gene are MNHEY and SVGAGI. The chain's CDR3 is CASSSTDSGNTIYF. CDR3 DNA sequence: TGTGCCAGCAGTTCCACTGACTCTGGAAACACCATATATTTT.

The CDR3 reads CSVDDRGDTEAFF. The CDR3 DNA sequence: TGCAGCGTTGATGACAGGGGCGACACTGAAGCTTTCTTT. The chain uses TRBV29-1 and TRBJ1-1; 8 bases match TRBD1. Germline V lookup: CDR1 SQVTM, CDR2 ANQGSEA. V was pared by 3 bases and J by 3 bases, with 3 bases of the junction left unmatched. CDR3 length: 13 amino acids.

Relative to its sample, this clonotype is medium-sized. The CDR3 sequence: CSARLQTNYGYTF. The CDR3 DNA follows: TGCAGTGCGAGGCTACAGACTAACTATGGCTACACCTTC. The rearrangement uses TRBV20-1 and TRBJ1-2; D unresolved. Trimming took 6 bases from V and 0 from J, leaving 11 bases between them. This CDR3 is 13 amino acids long. CDR1 and CDR2 (germline): DFQATT, SNEGSKA (reference sequence).

The chain uses TRBV4-1 and TRBJ1-3, with 9 nucleotides matching TRBD1. Germline V gene sequence: CDR1 MGHRA, CDR2 YSYEKL. V lost 4 bases to trimming and J lost 2 bases; unmatched junction nucleotides: 3. The CDR3 has 15 amino acids. The CDR3 protein is CASSLTGGPGNTIYF. The CDR3 nucleotides read TGCGCCAGCAGCCTGACAGGGGGACCTGGAAACACCATATATTTT.

The chain links TRBV25-1 to TRBJ1-1, with no clear D. The CDR3 runs to 14 residues. The V and J ends lost 6 bases and 10 bases respectively, with 21 bases between them. CDR1 is MGHDK, CDR2 SYGVNS, per germline. This CDR3 is CASSPKEAPLLAFF. The CDR3 nucleotides read TGTGCCAGCAGCCCCAAAGAGGCACCACTCCTAGCTTTCTTT.

The rearrangement joins TRBV29-1 to TRBJ2-5; 8 bases line up with TRBD1. This CDR3 has 14 residues. Germline loops: CDR1 SQVTM, CDR2 ANQGSEA. V was clipped by 3 bases and J by 7 bases; unmatched bases: 10. CDR3 in amino acids: CSVEKSGGEGTQYF. The DNA of the CDR3 is TGCAGCGTTGAGAAGTCAGGGGGCGAGGGGACCCAGTACTTC.

Comment on this clonotype: Compared with germline, one end of the junction differs, possibly owing to a read error. The chain carries TRBV20-1 and TRBJ1-6; 9 positions agree with TRBD1. CDR1 and CDR2 (germline): DFQATT, SNEGSKA (reference sequence). CDR3 size: 13 residues. Written as DNA, the CDR3 is TGCAGTGCCCTACCCGACAGGGGGTCAGGGAATGACTTT. This sequence encodes CSALPDRGSGNDF.

By frequency in the sample, this clonotype is medium-sized (0.01 to 0.1%). The chain joins TRBV19 to TRBJ1-5; D is uncertain. Germline-derived CDR1 and CDR2 are LNHDA and SQIVND (reference sequence). The CDR3 has 12 residues. Between the trimmed V and J ends, which lost 4 bases and 7 bases, there was a span of 8 bases. The CDR3 sequence is CASSRGNQPQHF. The CDR3 DNA follows: TGTGCCAGTAGTAGGGGTAACCAGCCCCAGCATTTT.